Presented here are 26 T cell receptor beta chains from one specimen sequenced in a study of CD8+ T cells in alopecia areata. RNA extraction was followed by reverse transcription into cDNA, which acted as the sequencing template. This table comes from immunoSEQ multiplex PCR, and its TCRdb copy is limited to in-frame clones, with some not included. The table lists about 69,000 clones, approximately 60% of them singletons, with about a sixth in the top ten. The sample in question was CD8+ T cells sorted from blood, obtained at week 0. Receptor source: a human donor with alopecia areata.

V and J are TRBV5-1 and TRBJ2-5; D not resolved. The V gene lost 0 bases and the J gene lost 3 bases, with 12 bases spanning the gap. This CDR3 region has 15 residues. The germline V gene has CDR1 SGHRS and CDR2 YFSETQ. For the CDR3, the DNA is TGCGCCAGCAGCTTGGGGGTTGGCGGTGAAGAGACCCAGTACTTC. Its protein product is CASSLGVGGEETQYF.

This chain joins TRBV7-3 and TRBJ2-4; 11 nucleotides agree with TRBD2. V shed 1 base and J 6 bases; nucleotides not matched to a gene: 2. The CDR3 runs 15 residues. Germline values: CDR1 SGHTA, CDR2 FQGTGA. CDR3: CASSLMLAGGNIQYF. The CDR3 nucleotides read TGTGCCAGCAGCTTAATGCTAGCGGGGGGAAACATTCAGTACTTC.

This clone has just a few counts. The sample has other DNA sequences that encode this CDR3 too. This chain joins TRBV27 and TRBJ1-1; D perhaps matches TRBD1 (5 bases). The CDR3 has 14 residues. V was clipped by 2 bases and J by 1 base, with 8 bases between them. Germline CDR1 MNHEY, CDR2 SMNVEV (reference sequence). CDR3 bases: TGTGCCAGCAGTTTACTAGGGGCGAACACTGAAGCTTTCTTT. It encodes CASSLLGANTEAFF.

This chain links TRBV7-9 with TRBJ2-7; 12 bases line up with TRBD2. With V trimmed by 0 bases and J by 5 bases, 2 bases remained unmatched. Germline-derived CDR1 and CDR2 are SEHNR and FQNEAQ (reference sequence). This CDR3 is 15 amino acids long. This chain's CDR3 is CASSLALAGGDEQYF. CDR3 nucleotides: TGTGCCAGCAGCTTAGCACTAGCGGGAGGAGACGAGCAGTACTTC. Combining the CDR3 with reference TRBV7-9 and TRBJ2-7 gives the whole variable domain DTGVSQNPRHKITKRGQNVTFRCDPISEHNRLYWYRQTLGQGPEFLTYFQNEAQLEKSRLLSDRFSAERPKGSFSTLEIQRTEQGDSAMYLCASSLALAGGDEQYFGPGTRLTVT.

The V gene is TRBV15, the J gene TRBJ2-5; 11 nucleotides match TRBD2. The CDR3 sequence is 17 residues long. Germline V lookup: CDR1 LNHNV, CDR2 YYDKDF (reference sequence). J gave up 2 bases and V 3 bases, and 8 bases lay outside the gene matches. The CDR3 bases are TGTGCCACCAGCAGTCCACTAGCGGGAGCGAGTCAAGAGACCCAGTACTTC. Translating it yields CATSSPLAGASQETQYF.

This rearrangement joins TRBV29-1 to TRBJ1-1; 8 bases agree with TRBD1. The J segment lost 6 bases and the V segment lost 5 bases, leaving 5 bases of the junction unmatched. Germline CDR1 SQVTM, CDR2 ANQGSEA. This CDR3 spans 12 amino acids. The CDR3 DNA reads TGCAGCGTTCCAGAGGGACAGGCTGAAGCTTTCTTT. Translated, it gives CSVPEGQAEAFF. Drawing the rest from reference TRBV29-1 and TRBJ1-1, the complete variable domain is SAVISQKPSRDICQRGTSLTIQCQVDSQVTMMFWYRQQPGQSLTLIATANQGSEATYESGFVIDKFPISRPNLTFSTLTVSNMSPEDSSIYLCSVPEGQAEAFFGQGTRLTVV.

The chain is built from TRBV9 and TRBJ2-1; 8 positions agree with TRBD2. Germline loops: CDR1 SGDLS, CDR2 YYNGEE. CDR3 length equals 18 residues. V shed 0 bases, J shed 5 bases, and the junction held 13 bases outside the gene matches. The CDR3 DNA reads TGTGCCAGCAGCGTAGACATAGTAAGGCGGGGGGAAGACAATGAGCAGTTCTTC. Translation: CASSVDIVRRGEDNEQFF.

The chain combines TRBV19 with TRBJ1-1; D uncertain. The CDR3 has 12 residues. Trimming left V 10 bases short and J 4 bases short, with 13 bases between. Germline V gene sequence: CDR1 LNHDA, CDR2 SQIVND (reference sequence). The CDR3: CATRTGFTEAFF. In nucleotides, the CDR3 is TGTGCCACGCGGACGGGCTTCACTGAAGCTTTCTTT.

A few counts support this clone. The chain couples TRBV7-3 to TRBJ2-2, with 7 bases that match TRBD1. This CDR3 comprises 15 residues. J gave up 6 bases and V 6 bases, and 10 bases lay outside the gene matches. The germline CDR1 and CDR2 sequences are SGHTA and FQGTGA. The CDR3: CASSLLQGSSGELFF. CDR3 in DNA: TGTGCCAGCAGTCTTCTACAGGGGAGCTCCGGGGAGCTGTTTTTT.

J is TRBJ2-1 and V is TRBV6-6; 10 bases align to TRBD2. V lost 6 bases and J lost 5; bases outside the gene matches: 4. Germline V gives CDR1 MNHNY, CDR2 SVGAGI (reference sequence). The CDR3 loop spans 14 amino acids. The CDR3 loop is CASRSSGSNNEQFF. Written as DNA, the CDR3 is TGTGCCAGCAGATCTAGCGGGAGTAACAATGAGCAGTTCTTC.

The V gene is TRBV7-2, the J gene TRBJ2-6; D gene ambiguous. The CDR3 covers 12 residues. Trimming removed 4 bases from V and 4 bases from J, with 2 bases in between. Germline lookup yields CDR1 SGHTA and CDR2 FQGNSA. This CDR3 reads CASSYGANVLTF. In DNA, the CDR3 is TGTGCCAGCAGCTACGGGGCCAACGTCCTGACTTTC.

The rearrangement joins TRBV27 to TRBJ2-1; 7 nucleotides agree with TRBD1. The CDR3 is 14 amino acids. V shed 11 bases, J shed 0 bases, and the junction held 7 bases outside the gene matches. Germline CDR1 MNHEY, CDR2 SMNVEV (reference sequence). CDR3 sequence reads: CACSGGSSYNEQFF. Written as DNA, the CDR3 is TGTGCCTGCTCAGGGGGAAGCTCCTACAATGAGCAGTTCTTC.

This clone occurred a few times. The chain joins TRBV27 to TRBJ1-1; D not certain. This CDR3 has 14 amino acids. Trimming took 5 bases from V and 0 from J, leaving 10 bases between them. Germline lookup yields CDR1 MNHEY and CDR2 SMNVEV (reference sequence). The DNA of the CDR3 is TGTGCCAGCAGTCCAGCGGACTTGAACACTGAAGCTTTCTTT. Its protein is CASSPADLNTEAFF.

This chain uses TRBV10-3 with TRBJ2-5; 8 bases match TRBD1. Germline V lookup: CDR1 ENHRY, CDR2 SYGVKD. The CDR3 length is 13 residues. J was trimmed by 5 bases and V by 11 bases; bases with no gene match: 10. CDR3 sequence: CAAGSDRDETQYF. In DNA, the CDR3 is TGTGCCGCCGGATCGGACAGGGATGAGACCCAGTACTTC.

V is TRBV4-1 and J is TRBJ2-5, with 7 bases fitting TRBD1. The CDR3 runs 14 residues. V trimming: 4 bases; J trimming: 2 bases; junction bases outside the gene matches: 4. From germline, CDR1 is MGHRA and CDR2 YSYEKL. The CDR3 DNA reads TGCGCCAGCAGCCTCCGGGACAGTCAAGAGACCCAGTACTTC. This encodes CASSLRDSQETQYF.

This chain connects TRBV9 to TRBJ2-5, with TRBD2 matching 9 bases. This CDR3 is built from 15 residues. V trimming: 0 bases; J trimming: 5 bases; junction bases outside the gene matches: 5. CDR1 is SGDLS, CDR2 YYNGEE, per germline. The CDR3 region is CASSVAVAGVETQYF. The CDR3 nucleotides read TGTGCCAGCAGCGTAGCGGTAGCGGGAGTCGAGACCCAGTACTTC. Based on the CDR3 plus reference TRBV9 and TRBJ2-5, the full variable domain is DSGVTQTPKHLITATGQRVTLRCSPRSGDLSVYWYQQSLDQGLQFLIQYYNGEERAKGNILERFSAQQFPDLHSELNLSSLELGDSALYFCASSVAVAGVETQYFGPGTRLLVL.

The chain joins TRBV5-1 to TRBJ2-5, with 7 bases matching TRBD2. The germline CDR1 and CDR2 sequences are SGHRS and YFSETQ. The CDR3 runs 14 residues. Trimming removed 0 bases from V and 2 bases from J; junction bases left unmatched: 1. As DNA, the CDR3 is TGCGCCAGCAGCTTGGCCGGGGGGCAAGAGACCCAGTACTTC. This gives the protein CASSLAGGQETQYF.

The chain couples TRBV29-1 to TRBJ2-1, with D perhaps assigned TRBD1 or TRBD2 (6 bases each). Germline V lookup: CDR1 SQVTM, CDR2 ANQGSEA. Trimming left V 2 bases short and J 4 bases short, with 18 bases between. The CDR3 consists of 16 residues. CDR3 sequence: CSVETGAGVRYNEQFF. The CDR3 DNA sequence: TGCAGCGTTGAAACGGGGGCAGGGGTTCGGTACAATGAGCAGTTCTTC.

This chain joins TRBV6-5 and TRBJ2-7; 10 bases map to TRBD1. Trimming removed 1 base from V and 5 bases from J; junction bases left unmatched: 5. The CDR3 contains 15 residues. In germline, CDR1 is MNHEY, CDR2 SVGAGI. CDR3 region: CASSYFGTGDHEQYF. The CDR3 coding sequence is TGTGCCAGCAGTTACTTCGGGACAGGGGACCACGAGCAGTACTTC.

The CDR3 spells CASSQGPGTSYEQYF. The CDR3 coding sequence is TGCGCCAGCAGTCAAGGCCCAGGTACTTCCTACGAGCAGTACTTC. The chain combines TRBV23-1 with TRBJ2-7; D unclear. TRBV23-1 is an ORF, with its function uncertain. The CDR3 length is 15 residues. V lost 2 bases, J lost 1 base, and 12 bases lay in between.

The rearrangement joins TRBV2 to TRBJ1-2; D is perhaps TRBD1 (6 bases). The V gene lost 4 bases and the J gene lost 0 bases, with 12 bases spanning the gap. CDR1 is SNHLY, CDR2 FYNNEI, per germline. CDR3 length equals 15 residues. The CDR3 nucleotides read TGTGCCAGCAGTGGGACAGCCAAGTCTAACTATGGCTACACCTTC. Its translation is CASSGTAKSNYGYTF.

The chain joins TRBV25-1 to TRBJ2-7, with a possible D match to TRBD2 (6 bases). The CDR3 contains 17 residues. CDR1 MGHDK and CDR2 SYGVNS come from the germline V gene. V shed 3 bases and J shed 4 bases, with 22 bases lying between them. CDR3 DNA sequence: TGTGCCAGCAGTGAGGGAGGAAGTTATGAGGGGTGGTACGAGCAGTACTTC. Translating it yields CASSEGGSYEGWYEQYF.

The rearrangement joins TRBV6-5 to TRBJ2-1; 7 positions match TRBD2. The CDR3 covers 13 residues. The germline CDR1 and CDR2 sequences are MNHEY and SVGAGI. The ends lost 5 bases at V and 3 bases at J; junction bases unmatched: 1. The CDR3: CASSGTIYNEQFF. CDR3 in DNA: TGTGCCAGCAGTGGGACTATCTACAATGAGCAGTTCTTC.

V and J are TRBV29-1 and TRBJ1-4, with 7 bases lining up with TRBD1. There are 13 residues in the CDR3. Germline lookup yields CDR1 SQVTM and CDR2 ANQGSEA. Germline trimming cut 6 bases from V and 14 bases from J; bases unmatched to any gene: 15. This chain's CDR3 is CSVANPGTASLFF. In DNA form, the CDR3 reads TGCAGCGTAGCGAACCCTGGGACAGCGTCTCTGTTTTTT. Variable domain in full (rest from reference TRBV29-1 and TRBJ1-4): SAVISQKPSRDICQRGTSLTIQCQVDSQVTMMFWYRQQPGQSLTLIATANQGSEATYESGFVIDKFPISRPNLTFSTLTVSNMSPEDSSIYLCSVANPGTASLFFGSGTQLSVL.

The chain is built from TRBV29-1 and TRBJ1-1, with D possibly being TRBD1 (6 bases). The CDR3 has 14 residues. Germline assignment: CDR1 SQVTM and CDR2 ANQGSEA. The ends were cut back, 4 bases at V and 4 bases at J, with 16 bases in the middle. DNA of the CDR3: TGCAGCGTTGCCCCAGGGGATTGGGCCACTGAAGCTTTCTTT. This gives the protein CSVAPGDWATEAFF. The full variable domain, in which reference TRBV29-1 and TRBJ1-1 provide the parts outside the CDR3, is SAVISQKPSRDICQRGTSLTIQCQVDSQVTMMFWYRQQPGQSLTLIATANQGSEATYESGFVIDKFPISRPNLTFSTLTVSNMSPEDSSIYLCSVAPGDWATEAFFGQGTRLTVV.

A word on this clone: Its ends do not fully match the called genes, so a read error is possible. Here the CDR3 reads CATSRDRPYNQPQHF. The CDR3 DNA reads as TGTGCCACCAGCAGAGATCGTCCCTACAATCAGCCTCAGCATTTT. The chain recombines TRBV15 with TRBJ1-5; D gene uncertain. This CDR3 is 15 amino acids long. CDR1 LNHNV and CDR2 YYDKDF come from the germline V gene (reference sequence).